This T cell receptor beta chain stems from a study of CD8+ T cells in alopecia areata. Study-wide background: For the treated group, dosing was oral tofacitinib at 5 to 10 mg twice daily. Tofacitinib treatment spanned 6 to 18 months, with 6 months off drug afterward. Broader study findings: An increase in clonality over normal scalp was evident in lesional scalp, especially alopecia totalis/universalis. Scalp repertoires also include resident alphabeta T cells from normal skin.

Sequencing templates came from extracted RNA that was reverse transcribed into cDNA. The table came from immunoSEQ multiplex PCR; TCRdb's copy has only in-frame clones and leaves some out. The repertoire holds almost 4,500 clones, with over 55% as singletons. As to treatment: oral pan-JAK inhibitor, 5-10 mg twice daily. Patients with alopecia areata provided lesional scalp punch biopsies as well as peripheral blood. Comment on this clone: Its antigen is still unknown.

The CDR3 covers 14 residues. Trimming left V 7 bases short and J 5 bases short, with 18 bases between. In germline, CDR1 is LGHNT, CDR2 FRNRAP. This sequence originates from a human donor with alopecia areata. Specimen: skin, collected at approximately week 37, from a patient treated with tofacitinib. The chain carries TRBV12-5 and TRBJ2-7, with a tentative D call TRBD1 (5 bases). CDR3 amino acids: CASALGQGRHEQYF. Here the CDR3 DNA reads TGTGCTAGTGCCTTAGGGCAGGGTAGGCACGAGCAGTACTTC.